Following are 12 T cell receptor beta chains from one sample sequenced in a study of T cell responses to AZD1222 COVID-19 vaccine. Clones were sequenced by immunoSEQ multiplex PCR, and TCRdb holds only the in-frame ones, with some missing. The sample records around 54,000 clones, 80% to 90% being singletons. The input for sequencing was peripheral blood, taken 28 days after the second AZD1222 dose. Source of these receptors: an adult who received the AZD1222 COVID-19 vaccine.

V gene TRBV10-3 combines with J gene TRBJ1-6; no reliable D call. Deletions cut 6 bases from V and 5 bases from J, with 11 bases between. The CDR3 is 14 residues long. Germline lookup yields CDR1 ENHRY and CDR2 SYGVKD. CDR3 sequence reads: CAIRAGYDNSPLHF. CDR3 nucleotides: TGTGCCATCAGGGCCGGGTATGATAATTCACCCCTCCACTTT.

This chain connects TRBV19 to TRBJ2-7, with 11 nucleotides matching TRBD1. This CDR3 has 14 residues. The germline V gene has CDR1 LNHDA and CDR2 SQIVND (reference sequence). V trimming: 4 bases; J trimming: 2 bases; junction bases outside the gene matches: 1. CDR3 sequence reads: CASSRDRGTYEQYF. CDR3 sequence (DNA): TGTGCCAGTAGTAGGGACAGGGGGACCTACGAGCAGTACTTC. The complete variable domain, with remaining parts taken from reference TRBV19 and TRBJ2-7, reads DGGITQSPKYLFRKEGQNVTLSCEQNLNHDAMYWYRQDPGQGLRLIYYSQIVNDFQKGDIAEGYSVSREKKESFPLTVTSAQKNPTAFYLCASSRDRGTYEQYFGPGTRLTVT.

This clone appeared a single time. The V and J genes are TRBV3-1 (or the pseudogene TRBV3-2) and TRBJ2-3; 8 positions agree with TRBD2. The trim removed 4 bases at V and 4 bases at J, leaving 4 bases unmatched. Germline V gene sequence: CDR1 LGHDT, CDR2 YNNKEL (reference sequence). The CDR3 is 14 residues long. CDR3 DNA: TGTGCCAGCAGCCCACGGACTAGCTCAGATACGCAGTATTTT. Protein sequence: CASSPRTSSDTQYF.

The chain joins TRBV7-9 to TRBJ2-3; D is undetermined. Trimming took off 7 bases at V and 6 bases at J, with 23 bases between the two ends. Germline assignment: CDR1 SEHNR and CDR2 FQNEAQ (reference sequence). This CDR3 is built from 16 residues. The CDR3 bases are TGTGCCAGCACCTCGATGGGTTCGGCGGACCCGGATACGCAGTATTTT. This encodes CASTSMGSADPDTQYF.

The chain combines TRBV11-2 with TRBJ1-1; tentatively, D is TRBD1 (6 bases). Trimming cost V 5 bases and J 4 bases, with 17 bases left between them. The CDR3 loop spans 15 amino acids. Germline CDR1 is SGHAT and CDR2 is FQNNGV. The CDR3 is CASSPQGQWGTEAFF. In nucleotides, the CDR3 is TGTGCCAGCAGCCCTCAGGGGCAATGGGGCACTGAAGCTTTCTTT.

The chain couples TRBV9 to TRBJ1-1, with a tentative D call TRBD1 (5 bases). CDR1 SGDLS and CDR2 YYNGEE come from the germline V gene. The CDR3 consists of 14 residues. Trimming left V 0 bases short and J 8 bases short, with 14 bases between. CDR3 protein: CASSVEIPWGEAFF. Here the CDR3 DNA reads TGTGCCAGCAGCGTAGAAATCCCTTGGGGCGAAGCTTTCTTT.

The V call is TRBV11-2, the J call TRBJ2-5, with TRBD1 matching over 11 bases. The CDR3 is made up of 15 amino acids. Germline V gene lookup returns CDR1 SGHAT and CDR2 FQNNGV. The V segment lost 4 bases and the J segment 5 bases; nucleotides outside the gene matches: 6. CDR3 sequence: CASSYPGTGGETQYF. The CDR3 coding sequence is TGTGCCAGCAGCTATCCCGGGACAGGGGGGGAGACCCAGTACTTC. Drawing the rest from reference TRBV11-2 and TRBJ2-5, the complete variable domain is EAGVAQSPRYKIIEKRQSVAFWCNPISGHATLYWYQQILGQGPKLLIQFQNNGVVDDSQLPKDRFSAERLKGVDSTLKIQPAKLEDSAVYLCASSYPGTGGETQYFGPGTRLLVL.

The rearrangement joins TRBV6-5 to TRBJ1-3, with D possibly being TRBD1 (5 bases). Germline CDR1 is MNHEY and CDR2 is SVGAGI. The germline V and J ends were trimmed by 6 bases and 6 bases, with 15 bases remaining between them. This CDR3 region has 14 residues. As DNA, the CDR3 is TGTGCCAGCAGCCCCCCCGGGGGGGTAAACACCATATATTTT. Its protein product is CASSPPGGVNTIYF.

The J gene is TRBJ1-6, the V gene TRBV6-5; D is unclear. V lost 0 bases and J 10 bases, leaving 16 bases between the germline ends. The CDR3 spans 16 residues. Per germline, CDR1 MNHEY and CDR2 SVGAGI. As DNA, the CDR3 is TGTGCCAGCAGTTACTCGATGGACGGGGTTGGGTCACCCCTCCACTTT. Its protein is CASSYSMDGVGSPLHF.

This chain's CDR3 is CASSYSTAGQPQHF. In DNA form, the CDR3 reads TGTGCCAGCAGTTACTCGACGGCAGGGCAGCCCCAGCATTTT. This chain uses TRBV6-2 or TRBV6-3 with TRBJ1-5; D is perhaps TRBD1 (5 bases). With 0 bases removed from V and 7 bases from J, the gap between germline ends came to 10 bases. The germline V gene encodes CDR1 MNHEY and CDR2 SVGEGT. There are 14 residues in the CDR3.

The rearrangement links TRBV5-5 to TRBJ1-1, with a tentative D call TRBD1 (5 bases). This CDR3 contains 14 residues. CDR1 is SGHKS, CDR2 YYEKEE, per germline (reference sequence). The ends were cut back, 5 bases at V and 4 bases at J, with 15 bases in the middle. CDR3 DNA sequence: TGTGCCAGCAGAAAACAGGAAGGGGTCACTGAAGCTTTCTTT. It is translated as CASRKQEGVTEAFF.

V is TRBV11-2 and J is TRBJ1-5, with D unclear. Trimming took off 2 bases at V and 4 bases at J, with 6 bases between the two ends. Germline V gene sequence: CDR1 SGHAT, CDR2 FQNNGV. The CDR3 contains 13 residues. CDR3 residues: CASSLNDNQPQHF. In nucleotides, the CDR3 is TGTGCCAGCAGCTTAAACGATAATCAGCCCCAGCATTTT.